This is a list of T cell receptor beta chains from one sample in a study of T cells in Graves' hyperthyroidism and ophthalmopathy. TCRdb reprocessed the multiplex PCR reads via MiXCR and lists one record per CDR3 protein. There are 250,000 to 400,000 distinct CDR3 sequences in the sample; roughly an eighth occur only once, and 34% lies in the top ten. The sample comprised blood. The receptors come from a woman between 35 and 50 years old with Graves' ophthalmopathy. Each CDR3 is given with its conserved first and last residue. Fields, in order: V gene, D gene, clone size, J gene, CDR3 protein, CDR3 DNA. D genes are given only for firm matches. Clone size, where shown, is once, few, many, or a class for clones that have expanded.

TRBV6-5	TRBD2	few	TRBJ2-7	CASSLSGDYEQYF	TGTGCCAGCAGTTTGAGCGGGGACTACGAGCAGTACTTC
TRBV25-1	-	many	TRBJ1-1	CASQEGNTEAFF	TGTGCCAGCCAGGAAGGGAACACTGAAGCTTTCTTT
TRBV6-1	-	-	TRBJ2-7	CASSLGGDGFYEQYF	TGTGCCAGCAGTCTGGGTGGGGACGGATTCTACGAGCAGTACTTC
TRBV27	TRBD2	many	TRBJ2-1	CASSLSRDYSYNEQFF	TGTGCCAGCAGTTTATCCCGGGACTACTCCTACAATGAGCAGTTCTTC
TRBV15	TRBD1	few	TRBJ1-2	CATSSRDRGANYGYTF	TGTGCCACCAGCTCCCGGGACAGGGGGGCTAACTATGGCTACACCTTC
TRBV7-9	-	many	TRBJ1-1	CASSFLGTEAFF	TGTGCCAGCAGCTTTCTCGGCACTGAAGCTTTCTTT
TRBV5-4	-	-	TRBJ2-1	CASSPAATGTYNEQFF	TGTGCCAGCAGCCCCGCCGCTACCGGGACCTACAATGAGCAGTTCTTC
TRBV7-9	-	-	TRBJ1-1	CASSLAQFRAGVVGEAFF	TGTGCCAGCAGCTTAGCGCAATTTAGAGCAGGGGTCGTTGGTGAAGCTTTCTTT
TRBV3-1	-	many	TRBJ1-2	CASSHGQSSYGYTF	TGTGCCAGCAGCCATGGACAGTCTTCCTATGGCTACACCTTC
TRBV3-1	TRBD1	-	TRBJ1-2	CASSPGGTGNFYTF	TGTGCCAGCAGCCCTGGGGGGACAGGGAACTTCTACACCTTC
TRBV11-3	-	many	TRBJ1-4	CASSLGTKEKLFF	TGTGCCAGCAGCTTAGGGACGAAGGAAAAACTGTTTTTT
TRBV3-1	TRBD1	few	TRBJ1-5	CASSQEPRTGVSNQPQHF	TGTGCCAGCAGCCAAGAGCCCCGGACAGGGGTTAGCAATCAGCCCCAGCATTTT
TRBV7-6	-	-	TRBJ1-4	CASSQIPEKLFF	TGTGCCAGCAGCCAAATACCAGAAAAACTGTTTTTT
TRBV5-1	TRBD2	-	TRBJ2-5	CASSPALAEKETQYF	TGCGCCAGCAGCCCTGCACTAGCGGAAAAAGAGACCCAGTACTTC
TRBV7-2	-	few	TRBJ2-7	CASSLDPAYEQYF	TGTGCCAGCAGCTTAGATCCCGCCTACGAGCAGTACTTC
TRBV28	TRBD1	once	TRBJ2-5	CASSLLGRTGAQETQYF	TGTGCCAGCAGTTTATTGGGAAGGACAGGAGCCCAAGAGACCCAGTACTTC
TRBV12-3/TRBV12-4	-	many	TRBJ2-7	CASSLGMYEQYF	TGTGCCAGCAGTTTGGGGATGTACGAGCAGTACTTC
TRBV6-1	-	many	TRBJ2-5	CASSETQWQGETQYF	TGTGCCAGCAGTGAAACTCAGTGGCAGGGGGAGACCCAGTACTTC
TRBV20-1	TRBD1	many	TRBJ2-7	CSARPGQIFYEQYF	TGCAGTGCTAGACCGGGACAGATCTTCTACGAGCAGTACTTC
TRBV11-3	-	-	TRBJ2-1	CASSLDAVAGYNEQFF	TGTGCCAGCAGCTTAGATGCGGTGGCGGGATACAATGAGCAGTTCTTC
TRBV28	TRBD1	many	TRBJ1-2	CASSAPNRGQGGYTF	TGTGCCAGCAGCGCTCCGAACAGGGGGCAGGGTGGCTACACCTTC
TRBV27	-	few	TRBJ2-3	CASSLSTDAQYF	TGTGCCAGCAGTTTATCGACAGATGCGCAGTATTTT
TRBV20-1	TRBD1	-	TRBJ1-1	CSADWTGSGNTEAFF	TGCAGTGCTGACTGGACAGGCAGCGGAAACACTGAAGCTTTCTTT
TRBV11-2	-	many	TRBJ2-1	CASSAPSWEQFF	TGTGCCAGCAGCGCCCCTAGTTGGGAGCAGTTCTTC
TRBV6-1	-	many	TRBJ1-6	CASQQGSNSPLHF	TGTGCCAGCCAGCAGGGAAGTAATTCACCCCTCCACTTT
TRBV20-1	-	-	TRBJ1-2	CSARDSLVRVDGYTF	TGCAGTGCTAGAGACTCCCTCGTGAGGGTTGACGGCTACACCTTC
TRBV7-9	-	few	TRBJ1-2	CASSLKDILGYTF	TGTGCCAGCAGCTTAAAGGACATTTTAGGCTACACCTTC
TRBV7-9	-	many	TRBJ2-5	CASSQVRTWETQYF	TGTGCCAGCAGCCAGGTGCGGACTTGGGAGACCCAGTACTTC
TRBV5-1	-	few	TRBJ1-2	CASSSDRIGSNYGYTF	TGCGCCAGCAGCTCGGACCGCATCGGCTCAAACTATGGCTACACCTTC
TRBV6-1	-	many	TRBJ2-3	CASSGLLGTDTQYF	TGTGCCAGCAGTGGTTTGCTAGGCACAGATACGCAGTATTTT
TRBV29-1	TRBD2	many	TRBJ2-5	CSVQKSSGGYQETQYF	TGCAGCGTCCAAAAATCTAGCGGGGGGTACCAAGAGACCCAGTACTTC